This T cell receptor beta chain originates from a study of pediatric ulcerative colitis. To note about this clone: Its target is unknown.

Findings and limits, study-wide: Blood-rectal clonal overlap within each person was significantly higher in ulcerative colitis patients than controls. All ulcerative colitis patients, but no controls, carried two rectal clonotypes.

CDR1 and CDR2 (germline): SGHRS, YFSETQ. The CDR3 covers 15 residues. Trimming took off 0 bases at V and 4 bases at J, with 12 bases between the two ends. The assay was run at survey level. Clones were sequenced by immunoSEQ multiplex PCR, and TCRdb holds only the in-frame ones, with some missing. Seen here are about 64,000 clones, just over 75% observed once, and the top ten hold 4% to 6.5%. The TCR was taken from a boy younger than 18 with moderate ulcerative colitis. The V call is TRBV5-1, the J call TRBJ2-3; the D call may be TRBD1 or TRBD2 (5 bases each). The sequencing input was blood. This CDR3 reads CASSLAGASSDTQYF. The CDR3 region has the DNA TGCGCCAGCAGCTTGGCCGGGGCATCCTCAGATACGCAGTATTTT.